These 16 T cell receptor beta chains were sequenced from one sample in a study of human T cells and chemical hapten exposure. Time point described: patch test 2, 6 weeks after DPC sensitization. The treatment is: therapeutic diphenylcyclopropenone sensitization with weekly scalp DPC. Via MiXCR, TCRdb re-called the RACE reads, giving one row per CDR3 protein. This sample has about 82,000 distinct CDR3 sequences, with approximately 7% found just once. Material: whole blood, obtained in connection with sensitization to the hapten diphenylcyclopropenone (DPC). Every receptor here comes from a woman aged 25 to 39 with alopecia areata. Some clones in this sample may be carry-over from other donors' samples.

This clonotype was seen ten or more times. CDR3 coding DNA: TGTGCCTGTAGGGGACAGGGGTTAGATACGCAGTATTTT. Translating gives CACRGQGLDTQYF. V and J are TRBV30 and TRBJ2-3; 10 positions match TRBD1. The J segment lost 5 bases and the V segment lost 6 bases, leaving 5 bases of the junction unmatched. The CDR3 is 13 amino acids. CDR1 is GTSNPN and CDR2 is SVGIG in the germline V gene (reference sequence).

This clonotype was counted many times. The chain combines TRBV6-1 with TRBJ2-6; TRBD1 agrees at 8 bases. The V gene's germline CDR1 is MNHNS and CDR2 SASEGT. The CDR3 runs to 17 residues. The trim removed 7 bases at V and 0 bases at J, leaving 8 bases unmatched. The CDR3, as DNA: TGTGCCAGCATTATAGGACAGGGCATCTCTGGGGCCAACGTCCTGACTTTC. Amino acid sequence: CASIIGQGISGANVLTF.

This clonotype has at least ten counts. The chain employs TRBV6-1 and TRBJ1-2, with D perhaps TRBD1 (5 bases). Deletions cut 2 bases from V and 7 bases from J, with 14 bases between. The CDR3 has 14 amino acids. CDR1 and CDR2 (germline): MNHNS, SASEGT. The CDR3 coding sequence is TGTGCCAGCAGTGAAATATTAGGGACCGCTGGCTACACCTTC. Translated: CASSEILGTAGYTF.

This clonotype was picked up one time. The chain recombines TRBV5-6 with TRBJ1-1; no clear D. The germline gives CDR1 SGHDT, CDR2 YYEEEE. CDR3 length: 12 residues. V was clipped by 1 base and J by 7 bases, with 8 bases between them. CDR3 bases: TGTGCCAGCAGCTTGTCAGAGGTTGAAGCTTTCTTT. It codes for CASSLSEVEAFF.

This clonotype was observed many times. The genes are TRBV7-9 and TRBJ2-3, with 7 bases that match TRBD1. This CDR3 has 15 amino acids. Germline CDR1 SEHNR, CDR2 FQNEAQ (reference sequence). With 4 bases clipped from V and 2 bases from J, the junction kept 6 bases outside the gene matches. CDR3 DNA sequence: TGTGCCAGCAGCTCATACAGGGGCGCCACAGATACGCAGTATTTT. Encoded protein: CASSSYRGATDTQYF. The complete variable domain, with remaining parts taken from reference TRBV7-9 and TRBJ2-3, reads DTGVSQNPRHKITKRGQNVTFRCDPISEHNRLYWYRQTLGQGPEFLTYFQNEAQLEKSRLLSDRFSAERPKGSFSTLEIQRTEQGDSAMYLCASSSYRGATDTQYFGPGTRLTVL.

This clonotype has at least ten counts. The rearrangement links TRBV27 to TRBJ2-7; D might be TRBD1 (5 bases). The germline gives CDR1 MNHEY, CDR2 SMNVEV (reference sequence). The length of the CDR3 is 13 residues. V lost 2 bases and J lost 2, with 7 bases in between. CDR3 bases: TGTGCCAGCAGTTTAACAGGAACCTACGAGCAGTACTTC. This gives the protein CASSLTGTYEQYF.

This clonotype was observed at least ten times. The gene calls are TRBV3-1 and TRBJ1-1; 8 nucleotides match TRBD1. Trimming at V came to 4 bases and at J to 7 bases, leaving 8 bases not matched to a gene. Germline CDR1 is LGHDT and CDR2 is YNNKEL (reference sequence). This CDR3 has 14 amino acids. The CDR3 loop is CASSLTSGGVEAFF. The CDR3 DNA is TGTGCCAGCAGCCTCACTTCAGGGGGCGTTGAAGCTTTCTTT.

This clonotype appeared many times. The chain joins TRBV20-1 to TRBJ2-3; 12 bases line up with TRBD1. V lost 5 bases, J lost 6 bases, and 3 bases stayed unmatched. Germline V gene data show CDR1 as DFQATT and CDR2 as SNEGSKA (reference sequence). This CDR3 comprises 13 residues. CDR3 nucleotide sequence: TGCAGTGCTCCGGGACAGGGGGCGGATACGCAGTATTTT. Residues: CSAPGQGADTQYF.

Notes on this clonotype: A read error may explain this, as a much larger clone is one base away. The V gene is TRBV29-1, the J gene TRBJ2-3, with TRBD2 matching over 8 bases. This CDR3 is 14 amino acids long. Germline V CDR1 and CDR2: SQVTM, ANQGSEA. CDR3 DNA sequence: TGCAGCGTTGCGAGCGGGGGATTTTCCGATACGCGGTATTTT. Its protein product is CSVASGGFSDTRYF.

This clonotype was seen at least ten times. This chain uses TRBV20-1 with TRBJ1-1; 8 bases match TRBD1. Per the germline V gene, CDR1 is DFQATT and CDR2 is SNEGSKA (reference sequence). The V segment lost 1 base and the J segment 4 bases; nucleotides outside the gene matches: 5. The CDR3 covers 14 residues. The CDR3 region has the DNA TGCAGTGCTAGAGGACGGACAGGGAGCACTGAAGCTTTCTTT. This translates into CSARGRTGSTEAFF.

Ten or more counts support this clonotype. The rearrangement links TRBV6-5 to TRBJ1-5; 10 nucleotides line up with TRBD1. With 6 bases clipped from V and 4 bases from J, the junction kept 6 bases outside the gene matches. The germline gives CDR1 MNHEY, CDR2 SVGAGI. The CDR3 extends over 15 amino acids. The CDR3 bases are TGTGCCAGCAGACGACAGGGGGCGAGTAATCAGCCCCAGCATTTT. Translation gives CASRRQGASNQPQHF.

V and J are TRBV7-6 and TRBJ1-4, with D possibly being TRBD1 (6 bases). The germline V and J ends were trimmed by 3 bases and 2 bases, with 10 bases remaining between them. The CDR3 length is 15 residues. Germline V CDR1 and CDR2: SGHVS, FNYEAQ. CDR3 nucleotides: TGTGCCAGCAGCTTTGTCAGGGGTACTAATGAAAAACTGTTTTTT. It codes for CASSFVRGTNEKLFF.

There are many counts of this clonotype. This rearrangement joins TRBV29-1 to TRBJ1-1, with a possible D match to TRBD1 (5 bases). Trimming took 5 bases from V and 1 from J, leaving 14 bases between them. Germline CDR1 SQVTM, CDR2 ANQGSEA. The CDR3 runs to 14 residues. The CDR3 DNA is TGCAGCGTTCATGCGGGACTCTCGAACACTGAAGCTTTCTTT. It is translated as CSVHAGLSNTEAFF.

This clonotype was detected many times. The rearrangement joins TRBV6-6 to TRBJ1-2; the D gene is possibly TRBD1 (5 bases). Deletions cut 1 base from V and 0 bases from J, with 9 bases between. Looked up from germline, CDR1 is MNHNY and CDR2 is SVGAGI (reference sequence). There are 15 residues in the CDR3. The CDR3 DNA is TGTGCCAGCAGTTACTTTGGGGCCGCTAACTATGGCTACACCTTC. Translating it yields CASSYFGAANYGYTF.

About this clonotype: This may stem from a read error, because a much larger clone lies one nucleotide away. CDR3 protein: CAISEDRGRGKLFF. CDR3 bases: TGTGCCATCAGTGAGGACAGGGGACGCGGAAAACTGTTTTTT. The chain is built from TRBV10-3 and TRBJ1-4; TRBD1 matches 8 bases. The V gene end was trimmed by 2 bases and the J gene end by 10 bases; junction bases not matched to a gene: 6. This CDR3 spans 14 amino acids. The germline gives CDR1 ENHRY, CDR2 SYGVKD.

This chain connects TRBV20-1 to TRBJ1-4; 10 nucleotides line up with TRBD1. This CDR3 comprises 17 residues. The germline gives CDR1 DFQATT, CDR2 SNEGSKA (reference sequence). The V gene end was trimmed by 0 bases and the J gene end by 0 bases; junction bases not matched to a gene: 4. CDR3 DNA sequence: TGCAGTGCTAGAGATTACGGACAGGGGGCAACTAATGAAAAACTGTTTTTT. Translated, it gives CSARDYGQGATNEKLFF.